Shown below are 32 T cell receptor beta chains from a single sample sequenced in a study of shared clonotypes between healthy human individuals. CD8 cells regarded as naive lacked CD45RO, were positively chosen for CCR7, and omitted terminally differentiated effector memory CD45RA+ cells. Using immunoSEQ multiplex PCR, the repertoire was profiled, and TCRdb retains in-frame clones only, with some absent. The data show some 630,000 clones, around 96% seen once. The sample consisted of naive CD8+ T cells sorted from blood. The receptors shown here come from a woman aged 30 to 39 in good health.

As DNA, the CDR3 is TGTGCCAGCAGTCCGAGCACGACCGGTACCCATGAGCAGTTCTTC. Translated: CASSPSTTGTHEQFF. The chain employs TRBV27 and TRBJ2-1; unclear D gene. Trimming removed 5 bases from V and 8 bases from J, with 19 bases in between. The CDR3 contains 15 residues. From germline, CDR1 is MNHEY and CDR2 SMNVEV (reference sequence).

A single count supports this clone. This CDR3 reads CSVGGLAPVEQFF. CDR3 coding DNA: TGCAGCGTGGGGGGACTAGCGCCCGTTGAGCAGTTCTTC. The V and J genes are TRBV29-1 and TRBJ2-1, with 10 bases identical to TRBD2. Unmatched junction bases numbered 8, after V lost 6 bases and J lost 9 bases. The CDR3 consists of 13 residues. From germline, CDR1 is SQVTM and CDR2 ANQGSEA.

The chain carries TRBV4-1 and TRBJ2-7, with 8 positions matching TRBD2. V shed 4 bases and J 2 bases; nucleotides not matched to a gene: 10. The CDR3 is 16 residues long. The V gene's germline CDR1 is MGHRA and CDR2 YSYEKL. DNA of the CDR3: TGCGCCAGCAGCCCAGGCGAGGTAGCGGGGACCTACGAGCAGTACTTC. It codes for CASSPGEVAGTYEQYF.

This clone was observed once. This chain joins TRBV6-1 and TRBJ1-1; D not resolved. Trimming removed 0 bases from V and 3 bases from J, with 20 bases in between. The CDR3 runs 18 residues. Germline CDR1 reads MNHNS; CDR2 reads SASEGT. As DNA, the CDR3 is TGTGCCAGCAGTGAAGCCCCCCCCCTGGGGTCTAAGTACACTGAAGCTTTCTTT. It is translated as CASSEAPPLGSKYTEAFF.

Written as DNA, the CDR3 is TGTGCCAGCAGCGTAGGAGAGGGACTAGTATACGAGCAGTACTTC. Encoded protein: CASSVGEGLVYEQYF. The chain recombines TRBV9 with TRBJ2-7, with 8 nucleotides matching TRBD2. This CDR3 is built from 15 residues. V lost 0 bases to trimming and J lost 4 bases; unmatched junction nucleotides: 6. The V gene's germline CDR1 is SGDLS and CDR2 YYNGEE.

The chain recombines TRBV28 with TRBJ2-3; 8 bases map to TRBD2. The CDR3 is 18 residues long. Germline assignment: CDR1 MDHEN and CDR2 SYDVKM. Trimming at V came to 5 bases and at J to 0 bases, leaving 13 bases not matched to a gene. CDR3 in amino acids: CASSHPTSAIPSTDTQYF. CDR3 DNA sequence: TGTGCCAGCAGTCACCCGACTAGCGCGATACCTAGCACAGATACGCAGTATTTT.

The chain links TRBV28 to TRBJ2-7; 9 nucleotides match TRBD1. Germline V CDR1 and CDR2: MDHEN, SYDVKM. The V and J ends lost 7 bases and 4 bases, in that order; junction bases with no gene match: 11. CDR3 length: 15 residues. The DNA for the CDR3 is TGTGCCAGCAAACCTCAGGGACAGGGTTGGTACGAGCAGTACTTC. It encodes CASKPQGQGWYEQYF.

CDR3 DNA: TGTGCCAGCAGCTTGTCGAACACTGAAGCTTTCTTT. Its protein is CASSLSNTEAFF. The chain recombines TRBV11-2 with TRBJ1-1; D remains unclear. This CDR3 is 12 amino acids long. The germline CDR1 and CDR2 sequences are SGHAT and FQNNGV. Between the trimmed V and J ends, which lost 3 bases and 1 base, there was a span of 3 bases.

Points on this clone: Distinct nucleotide sequences in the sample also encode this CDR3. This sequence joins TRBV28 and TRBJ2-7; D is uncertain. Per germline, CDR1 MDHEN and CDR2 SYDVKM. Trimming cost V 3 bases and J 3 bases, with 3 bases left between them. The CDR3 has 11 residues. The CDR3: CASSFSYEQYF. The DNA of the CDR3 is TGTGCCAGCAGTTTTAGCTACGAGCAGTACTTC. Filled out from reference TRBV28 and TRBJ2-7, the complete variable domain reads DVKVTQSSRYLVKRTGEKVFLECVQDMDHENMFWYRQDPGLGLRLIYFSYDVKMKEKGDIPEGYSVSREKKERFSLILESASTNQTSMYLCASSFSYEQYFGPGTRLTVT.

This rearrangement joins TRBV4-1 to TRBJ2-1; no definite D call. The CDR3 is 17 amino acids. Trimming removed 1 base from V and 7 bases from J, with 20 bases in between. The germline CDR1 and CDR2 sequences are MGHRA and YSYEKL. CDR3 DNA: TGCGCCAGCAGCCAAGCCCCCGGTAACCAGAGATGGAATGAGCAGTTCTTC. Translated, it gives CASSQAPGNQRWNEQFF.

Points on this clone: Other DNA sequences of this sample code for an identical CDR3. The chain recombines TRBV27 with TRBJ2-7; 8 positions agree with TRBD2. Germline loops: CDR1 MNHEY, CDR2 SMNVEV (reference sequence). Losses at the gene ends were 6 bases for V and 2 bases for J; bases not matched to a gene: 3. This CDR3 is 13 amino acids long. The DNA for the CDR3 is TGTGCCAGCAGCTTTAGCGGGACCTACGAGCAGTACTTC. Protein: CASSFSGTYEQYF.

CDR3 bases: TGTGCCAGCAGGGGACTAGCGGGAGGTCCCGGGGAGCTGTTTTTT. As protein: CASRGLAGGPGELFF. The chain joins TRBV28 to TRBJ2-2; 15 nucleotides line up with TRBD2. The CDR3 sequence is 15 residues long. Germline CDR1 MDHEN, CDR2 SYDVKM. J gave up 6 bases and V 6 bases, and 2 bases lay outside the gene matches.

This clone was counted a single time. This chain uses TRBV28 with TRBJ2-7; D gene unclear. Germline CDR1 MDHEN, CDR2 SYDVKM. V was trimmed by 5 bases and J by 0 bases, leaving 11 bases between them. This CDR3 has 14 amino acids. The CDR3 here is CASSTPDGSYEQYF. The CDR3 DNA is TGTGCCAGCAGTACTCCCGACGGCTCCTACGAGCAGTACTTC.

The V and J genes are TRBV29-1 and TRBJ1-2; TRBD1 is a possible D gene (6 bases). The CDR3 length is 13 residues. The V gene's germline CDR1 is SQVTM and CDR2 ANQGSEA. The V and J ends lost 6 bases and 7 bases respectively, with 18 bases between them. The CDR3 nucleotides are TGCAGCGTCCGTGTGGGGGCGCGTTGTGGCTACACCTTC. Protein product: CSVRVGARCGYTF.

The chain is built from TRBV28 and TRBJ1-5; the match to TRBD1 covers 8 bases. The germline V gene has CDR1 MDHEN and CDR2 SYDVKM. The CDR3 consists of 14 residues. J was trimmed by 5 bases and V by 4 bases; bases with no gene match: 4. CDR3 nucleotide sequence: TGTGCCAGCAGTTCGCAGACAGGGGATCAGCCCCAGCATTTT. This codes for CASSSQTGDQPQHF.

The chain employs TRBV19 and TRBJ2-5; D is ambiguous. The J call is in doubt because the DNA end fits TRBJ2-7 better. The CDR3 is 13 amino acids. Germline CDR1 and CDR2: LNHDA and SQIVND (reference sequence). CDR3 region: CASSPLLGYEQYF. CDR3 nucleotide sequence: TGTGCCAGTAGTCCGCTCTTGGGTTACGAGCAGTACTTC.

J is TRBJ2-1 and V is TRBV15; TRBD2 agrees at 7 bases. V dropped 3 bases and J dropped 2; count of bases not matched to a gene: 7. CDR3 length: 16 amino acids. Germline lookup yields CDR1 LNHNV and CDR2 YYDKDF (reference sequence). The CDR3 spells CATSSEASGTYNEQFF. CDR3 DNA sequence: TGTGCCACCAGCAGTGAAGCTAGCGGCACCTACAATGAGCAGTTCTTC.

The V gene is TRBV5-4, the J gene TRBJ1-2, with a weak D call TRBD1 (5 bases). The V end was cut by 4 bases, the J end by 4 bases, with 20 bases between. This CDR3 has 16 amino acids. From germline, CDR1 is SGHNT and CDR2 YYREEE (reference sequence). The CDR3 is CASSPWDARLIYGYTF. For the CDR3, the DNA is TGTGCCAGCAGCCCGTGGGACGCCCGCCTCATCTATGGCTACACCTTC.

The rearrangement uses TRBV18 and TRBJ2-7; TRBD2 matches 11 bases. The germline V gene encodes CDR1 KGHSH and CDR2 LQKENI. There are 19 residues in the CDR3. V lost 3 bases, J lost 0 bases, and 13 bases stayed unmatched. CDR3 sequence reads: CASSPTVWTSGSSSYEQYF. The CDR3 coding sequence is TGTGCCAGCTCACCGACAGTTTGGACTAGCGGGTCGAGCTCCTACGAGCAGTACTTC.

V is TRBV28 and J is TRBJ1-1, with 8 bases that match TRBD1. The ends lost 1 base at V and 2 bases at J; junction bases unmatched: 12. Germline lookup yields CDR1 MDHEN and CDR2 SYDVKM. This CDR3 spans 18 amino acids. The CDR3 loop reads CASSLLAVGTGFNTEAFF. CDR3 sequence (DNA): TGTGCCAGCAGTTTATTGGCCGTGGGGACAGGTTTTAACACTGAAGCTTTCTTT.

The rearrangement links TRBV7-9 to TRBJ2-3; D gene uncertain. The CDR3 is made up of 12 amino acids. Trimming stripped 5 bases from V and 6 bases from J, with 9 bases between. Germline V lookup: CDR1 SEHNR, CDR2 FQNEAQ (reference sequence). For the CDR3, the DNA is TGTGCCAGCAGCCCAGGTTCCGATACGCAGTATTTT. Its protein is CASSPGSDTQYF.

J is TRBJ2-1 and V is TRBV7-8, with 10 positions matching TRBD1. With 5 bases clipped from V and 6 bases from J, the junction kept 13 bases outside the gene matches. This CDR3 has 17 residues. CDR1 is SGHVS and CDR2 is FQNEAQ in the germline V gene. DNA of the CDR3: TGTGCCAGCAGCATCAATTCCGGGACAGGGGATAGCAATGAGCAGTTCTTC. This encodes CASSINSGTGDSNEQFF.

This chain links TRBV28 with TRBJ1-1, with 10 nucleotides matching TRBD1. Per germline, CDR1 MDHEN and CDR2 SYDVKM. The CDR3 sequence is 15 residues long. The J segment lost 2 bases and the V segment lost 5 bases, leaving 5 bases of the junction unmatched. The CDR3 spells CASSPGQGLNTEAFF. The DNA for the CDR3 is TGTGCCAGCAGTCCGGGACAGGGGCTAAACACTGAAGCTTTCTTT.

V gene TRBV9 combines with J gene TRBJ1-2; 7 nucleotides match TRBD1. This CDR3 is built from 13 residues. Germline V gene sequence: CDR1 SGDLS, CDR2 YYNGEE. Losses at the gene ends were 3 bases for V and 5 bases for J; bases not matched to a gene: 4. This CDR3 is CASSGDSWYGYTF. As DNA, the CDR3 is TGTGCCAGCAGCGGGGACAGTTGGTATGGCTACACCTTC. The full variable domain, in which reference TRBV9 and TRBJ1-2 provide the parts outside the CDR3, is DSGVTQTPKHLITATGQRVTLRCSPRSGDLSVYWYQQSLDQGLQFLIQYYNGEERAKGNILERFSAQQFPDLHSELNLSSLELGDSALYFCASSGDSWYGYTFGSGTRLTVV.

V usage is TRBV9 and J usage is TRBJ1-1, with TRBD1 identical over 8 bases. Germline V gene sequence: CDR1 SGDLS, CDR2 YYNGEE. CDR3 length: 14 amino acids. After removal of 4 bases from V and 5 bases from J, the junction contained 7 bases not matched to a gene. The CDR3 region is CASSTIDRGTEAFF. The DNA for the CDR3 is TGTGCCAGCAGCACTATCGACAGGGGTACTGAAGCTTTCTTT.

The rearrangement joins TRBV19 to TRBJ1-5, with 12 bases identical to TRBD1. V lost 6 bases to trimming and J lost 5 bases; unmatched junction nucleotides: 14. The germline V gene has CDR1 LNHDA and CDR2 SQIVND (reference sequence). The CDR3 length is 18 residues. The CDR3 DNA follows: TGTGCCAGTAGCAAAAACCGGGACAGGGGGCTTTTTGATCAGCCCCAGCATTTT. As protein: CASSKNRDRGLFDQPQHF.

This chain links TRBV5-1 with TRBJ2-3, with 8 bases fitting TRBD2. This CDR3 has 15 residues. J lost 0 bases, V lost 4 bases, and 4 bases had no gene match. The germline CDR1 and CDR2 sequences are SGHRS and YFSETQ. The CDR3 sequence is CASSHSGTSTDTQYF. In DNA, the CDR3 is TGCGCCAGCAGCCATAGCGGGACTAGCACAGATACGCAGTATTTT.

J is TRBJ2-7 and V is TRBV10-2; 10 bases line up with TRBD2. Germline V gives CDR1 WSHSY, CDR2 SAAADI. The CDR3 is 14 amino acids. J gave up 2 bases and V 7 bases, and 5 bases lay outside the gene matches. This chain's CDR3 is CASTEAGGTYEQYF. The CDR3 nucleotides read TGCGCCAGCACGGAAGCGGGAGGGACCTACGAGCAGTACTTC.

The chain has TRBV5-5 and TRBJ2-1; the match to TRBD2 covers 10 bases. The junction had 1 base not matched to a gene; V was cut back by 2 bases and J by 2 bases. CDR3 length: 15 amino acids. Germline-derived CDR1 and CDR2 are SGHKS and YYEKEE (reference sequence). CDR3 bases: TGTGCCAGCAGCTTCACTAGCGGGGCCTACAATGAGCAGTTCTTC. Protein product: CASSFTSGAYNEQFF.

The chain is built from TRBV27 and TRBJ2-1; possibly TRBD2 for D (5 bases). The CDR3 is made up of 12 amino acids. CDR1 MNHEY and CDR2 SMNVEV come from the germline V gene (reference sequence). Trimming removed 7 bases at V and 5 bases at J, with 9 bases between. CDR3 in DNA: TGTGCCAGCATAGGCGGGCACAATGAGCAGTTCTTC. As protein: CASIGGHNEQFF.

J is TRBJ2-3 and V is TRBV7-8; 8 bases map to TRBD2. CDR3 length equals 16 residues. V lost 5 bases to trimming and J lost 2 bases; unmatched junction nucleotides: 9. The germline gives CDR1 SGHVS, CDR2 FQNEAQ. CDR3 loop: CASSPRTSLSTDTQYF. CDR3 sequence (DNA): TGTGCCAGCAGCCCCCGGACTAGCCTCTCCACAGATACGCAGTATTTT.

This chain connects TRBV4-1 to TRBJ1-1; no clear D gene. V was pared by 1 base and J by 6 bases, with 9 bases between. The germline V gene encodes CDR1 MGHRA and CDR2 YSYEKL. This CDR3 is 13 amino acids long. The CDR3 bases are TGCGCCAGCAGCCAAGTTGGAGCTCCTGAAGCTTTCTTT. This translates into CASSQVGAPEAFF.